This T cell receptor beta chain emerged from a study of blood T cell repertoires in COVID-19. In the study overall: COVID-19 samples, acute and convalescent, were from the United States, Italy and Spain. The cDNA or gDNA used as material had been derived from T cells, B-cell-depleted T cells, or PBMCs.

Trimming pared 0 bases from V and 5 bases from J, leaving 13 bases between. CDR1 and CDR2 (germline): SGHTA, FQGNSA. CDR3 length equals 15 residues. Seattle researchers signed up patients amid active infection and tracked them longitudinally. Sequencing was performed with immunoSEQ multiplex PCR; in TCRdb, only in-frame clones are kept and a portion is missing. Of about 120,000 clones listed, 65% to 85% are singletons. The chain couples TRBV7-2 to TRBJ1-2, with a possible D match to TRBD1 (6 bases). The material sequenced was peripheral blood. This clonotype was sampled from a man aged 30 to 39 with COVID-19, enrolled during active disease. CDR3 protein: CASSLATGQGYGYTF. As DNA, the CDR3 is TGTGCCAGCAGCTTAGCCACAGGCCAGGGGTATGGCTACACCTTC. Full variable domain (missing parts from reference TRBV7-2 and TRBJ1-2): GAGVSQSPSNKVTEKGKDVELRCDPISGHTALYWYRQSLGQGLEFLIYFQGNSAPDKSGLPSDRFSAERTGGSVSTLTIQRTQQEDSAVYLCASSLATGQGYGYTFGSGTRLTVV.